Listed here are 22 T cell receptor beta chains from one sample, sequenced in a study of blood T cell repertoires in COVID-19. Assay: immunoSEQ multiplex PCR; the TCRdb copy retains only in-frame clones and omits some. The repertoire holds fewer than 500,000 clones, 70% to 90% seen once, with 1% to 1.5% in the top ten. The sequencing sample was made of PBMCs or T cells enriched from blood (not recorded which). The receptors shown here come from a young man who had recovered from COVID-19.

The genes are TRBV11-3 and TRBJ1-2; D is undetermined. CDR1 and CDR2 from the germline V gene are SGHNT and YENEEA. CDR3 length: 12 amino acids. The V end lost 5 bases, the J end lost 4 bases, and 8 bases lay between the germline ends. CDR3 sequence (DNA): TGTGCCAGCAGCCTCAGGCGCTATGGCTACACCTTC. This codes for CASSLRRYGYTF.

The chain uses TRBV13 and TRBJ2-5, with D possibly matching TRBD1 (6 bases). Germline loops: CDR1 PRHDT, CDR2 FYEKMQ (reference sequence). The ends were cut back, 3 bases at V and 4 bases at J, with 9 bases in the middle. The CDR3 is 13 residues long. The CDR3 spells CASSFKGGETQYF. The CDR3 bases are TGTGCCAGCAGCTTCAAAGGGGGAGAGACCCAGTACTTC.

The count of this clone is one. The rearrangement links TRBV7-9 to TRBJ1-2, with 7 bases matching TRBD1. V was clipped by 5 bases and J by 2 bases; unmatched bases: 2. The CDR3 covers 13 residues. The V gene's germline CDR1 is SEHNR and CDR2 FQNEAQ (reference sequence). The CDR3 DNA follows: TGTGCCAGCAGCGGGGACAGCAACTATGGCTACACCTTC. It translates to CASSGDSNYGYTF.

The rearrangement links TRBV7-9 to TRBJ2-7; D may be TRBD2 (5 bases). V gave up 1 base and J gave up 0 bases, with 7 bases separating them. Germline V CDR1 and CDR2: SEHNR, FQNEAQ (reference sequence). This CDR3 is built from 14 residues. This chain's CDR3 is CASSLVASSYEQYF. CDR3 bases: TGTGCCAGCAGCTTAGTAGCGAGCTCCTACGAGCAGTACTTC.

The genes are TRBV3-1 (or the pseudogene TRBV3-2) and TRBJ1-2; TRBD1 aligns across 10 bases. The CDR3 runs 15 residues. V gave up 0 bases and J gave up 8 bases; unmatched junction bases: 6. Germline V CDR1 and CDR2: LGHDT, YNNKEL (reference sequence). The CDR3, as DNA: TGTGCCAGCAGCCAAGATGGGCGGGACAGGGGCGGCTACACCTTC. Translating gives CASSQDGRDRGGYTF.

V and J are TRBV23-1 and TRBJ2-7, with TRBD2 as a possible D gene (7 bases). TRBV23-1 is given ORF status, its function remaining uncertain. The CDR3 covers 17 residues. Trimming took 0 bases from V and 6 from J, leaving 21 bases between them. As DNA, the CDR3 is TGCGCCAGCAGTCAATCAGGACACAGGGAGGGGTCTGGCGAGCAGTACTTC. It encodes CASSQSGHREGSGEQYF.

This rearrangement joins TRBV30 to TRBJ1-2, with 9 bases identical to TRBD1. Germline V gives CDR1 GTSNPN, CDR2 SVGIG (reference sequence). The ends lost 3 bases at V and 7 bases at J; junction bases unmatched: 12. This CDR3 contains 15 residues. CDR3 bases: TGTGCCTGGAGGATTCCGGGACAGGGCCTACGTGGCTACACCTTC. Protein product: CAWRIPGQGLRGYTF.

This chain uses TRBV7-2 with TRBJ1-2; a weak D match, TRBD1 (5 bases). CDR1 and CDR2 from the germline V gene are SGHTA and FQGNSA. V was cut by 6 bases and J by 1 base, with 9 bases left in between. The CDR3 is made up of 13 amino acids. The CDR3 coding sequence is TGTGCCAGCAGGGACGACAGTAACTATGGCTACACCTTC. This codes for CASRDDSNYGYTF.

Comment on this clone: The sample carries other DNA sequences with the same CDR3. The chain employs TRBV15 and TRBJ1-5, with D perhaps TRBD1 (6 bases). CDR1 and CDR2 from the germline V gene are LNHNV and YYDKDF (reference sequence). Trimming cost V 1 base and J 4 bases, with 8 bases left between them. There are 14 residues in the CDR3. The CDR3 is CATSRGQVNQPQHF. DNA for the CDR3: TGTGCCACCAGCAGAGGACAGGTAAATCAGCCCCAGCATTTT.

The gene calls are TRBV5-6 and TRBJ1-2, with D perhaps TRBD1 (5 bases). CDR1 and CDR2 (germline): SGHDT, YYEEEE. This CDR3 is 14 amino acids long. Trimming left V 0 bases short and J 2 bases short, with 8 bases between. CDR3 protein: CASSLGPGNYGYTF. The CDR3 region has the DNA TGTGCCAGCAGCTTGGGGCCAGGGAACTATGGCTACACCTTC.

The rearrangement links TRBV6-5 to TRBJ1-2; 8 bases fit TRBD1. Germline V lookup: CDR1 MNHEY, CDR2 SVGAGI. The ends lost 10 bases at V and 7 bases at J; junction bases unmatched: 5. This CDR3 is 11 amino acids long. In DNA form, the CDR3 reads TGTGCCACCCGACAGGGGTCTGGCTACACCTTC. Translated: CATRQGSGYTF.

This rearrangement joins TRBV6-1 to TRBJ1-1; D perhaps matches TRBD1 (6 bases). V was clipped by 1 base and J by 4 bases, with 10 bases between them. This CDR3 has 14 amino acids. The germline V gene encodes CDR1 MNHNS and CDR2 SASEGT. CDR3 nucleotides: TGTGCCAGCAGTGAAGGGGGGCGTAGCACTGAAGCTTTCTTT. Its translation: CASSEGGRSTEAFF.

J is TRBJ1-1 and V is TRBV7-9, with 9 nucleotides matching TRBD1. The germline gives CDR1 SEHNR, CDR2 FQNEAQ (reference sequence). V was pared by 1 base and J by 1 base, with 4 bases of the junction left unmatched. The length of the CDR3 is 16 residues. The CDR3 DNA reads as TGTGCCAGCAGCTTAGTTATGGGACAGGGGAACACTGAAGCTTTCTTT. Protein: CASSLVMGQGNTEAFF.

This chain connects TRBV7-9 to TRBJ1-1; 10 nucleotides align to TRBD1. J gave up 3 bases and V 5 bases, and 6 bases lay outside the gene matches. CDR3 length: 15 amino acids. The V gene's germline CDR1 is SEHNR and CDR2 FQNEAQ (reference sequence). As DNA, the CDR3 is TGTGCCAGCAGCACCCGGGACAGGGGCGACACTGAAGCTTTCTTT. This codes for CASSTRDRGDTEAFF.

This clone occurred a few times. The sample carries other DNA sequences with the same CDR3. The rearrangement uses TRBV18 and TRBJ2-2; D may be TRBD1 (5 bases). The V end was cut by 2 bases, the J end by 4 bases, with 5 bases between. CDR3 length: 13 amino acids. Germline CDR1 and CDR2: KGHSH and LQKENI. This CDR3 is CASSPRGTGELFF. The DNA of the CDR3 is TGTGCCAGCTCACCAAGGGGCACCGGGGAGCTGTTTTTT. Full variable domain (rest looked up from reference TRBV18 and TRBJ2-2): NAGVMQNPRHLVRRRGQEARLRCSPMKGHSHVYWYRQLPEEGLKFMVYLQKENIIDESGMPKERFSAEFPKEGPSILRIQQVVRGDSAAYFCASSPRGTGELFFGEGSRLTVL.

The rearrangement uses TRBV10-3 and TRBJ2-3, with D unclear. V shed 3 bases and J shed 2 bases, with 6 bases lying between them. The CDR3 contains 13 residues. In germline, CDR1 is ENHRY, CDR2 SYGVKD. The CDR3 DNA reads as TGTGCCATCAGTGACCCATTCACAGATACGCAGTATTTT. It specifies CAISDPFTDTQYF.

V and J are TRBV12-3 or TRBV12-4 and TRBJ2-7; no clear D gene. Between the trimmed V and J ends, which lost 6 bases and 4 bases, there was a span of 10 bases. CDR3 length: 12 amino acids. CDR3 sequence: CASSLMRYEQYF. The CDR3 region has the DNA TGTGCCAGCAGCCTCATGAGGTACGAGCAGTACTTC.

The rearrangement joins TRBV3-1 (or the pseudogene TRBV3-2) to TRBJ2-2, with a weak D call TRBD2 (5 bases). CDR1 and CDR2 from the germline V gene are LGHDT and YNNKEL (reference sequence). The CDR3 has 16 residues. With 4 bases removed from V and 4 bases from J, the gap between germline ends came to 16 bases. The CDR3 DNA reads as TGTGCCAGCAGCCCAGATTATAGTGGAGGCACCGGGGAGCTGTTTTTT. Amino acid sequence: CASSPDYSGGTGELFF.

The V gene is TRBV5-4, the J gene TRBJ1-2; 9 bases are shared with TRBD1. Germline-derived CDR1 and CDR2 are SGHNT and YYREEE (reference sequence). This CDR3 spans 16 amino acids. V was clipped by 3 bases and J by 7 bases; unmatched bases: 13. The CDR3 DNA follows: TGTGCCAGCAGCTCTGGCCCGGGACAGGGATTCCCTGGCTACACCTTC. It translates to CASSSGPGQGFPGYTF.

This clone was found once. The chain couples TRBV11-2 to TRBJ2-7, with 8 bases fitting TRBD1. The CDR3 contains 13 residues. With V trimmed by 8 bases and J by 6 bases, 9 bases remained unmatched. Germline V gene lookup returns CDR1 SGHAT and CDR2 FQNNGV. The CDR3 DNA reads as TGTGCCAGCGGATCGGACAGGGTGTCCGAGCAGTACTTC. Protein sequence: CASGSDRVSEQYF.

The chain links TRBV15 to TRBJ1-2; tentative D call: TRBD1 (5 bases). This CDR3 is built from 14 residues. V lost 0 bases and J lost 6, with 11 bases in between. The germline gives CDR1 LNHNV, CDR2 YYDKDF (reference sequence). In nucleotides, the CDR3 is TGTGCCACCAGCAGAGATGACAGCCGCCATGGCTACACCTTC. Encoded protein: CATSRDDSRHGYTF.

This rearrangement joins TRBV4-1 to TRBJ2-3, with D perhaps TRBD2 (6 bases). Germline assignment: CDR1 MGHRA and CDR2 YSYEKL. This CDR3 comprises 17 residues. The V end lost 0 bases, the J end lost 0 bases, and 13 bases lay between the germline ends. In nucleotides, the CDR3 is TGCGCCAGCAGCCAAGAGTACCGGGGGTTGAGCACAGATACGCAGTATTTT. Its protein is CASSQEYRGLSTDTQYF.